The rows below give T cell receptor beta chains drawn from one sample of a study of blood T cell repertoires in COVID-19. Method: immunoSEQ multiplex PCR; TCRdb's copy keeps in-frame clones and lacks some. The repertoire holds 80,000 or so clones, with roughly 85% as singletons. The sequenced material came from peripheral blood. The receptors originated from a man aged 45-65 years with COVID-19, enrolled during active disease. Each CDR3 is given with its conserved first and last residue. A D gene is named only where the DNA matches it firmly. Not every row has a clone size; where given, it reads once, few, many or a size class.

>TRBJ1-5|NA|once|TRBV3-1/TRBV3-2|16
TGTGCCAGCAGCGCATCGGGGGGTAGGAGCAATCAGCCCCAGCATTTT
CASSASGGRSNQPQHF
>TRBJ2-2|NA|NA|TRBV7-2|15
TGTGCCAGCAGGGAAGGGGGATATAGCACCGGGGAGCTGTTTTTT
CASREGGYSTGELFF
>TRBJ1-4|NA|NA|TRBV2|15
TGTGCCAGCAGTGAAATGGGGGGATTGGGCGAAAAACTGTTTTTT
CASSEMGGLGEKLFF
>TRBJ2-1|NA|NA|TRBV29-1|13
TGCAGCGTTGAACAGGGGTTTTTCGATGAGCAGTTCTTC
CSVEQGFFDEQFF
>TRBJ1-1|NA|NA|TRBV7-2|13
TGTGCCAGCAGCAGACAGAGTTACACTGAAGCTTTCTTT
CASSRQSYTEAFF
>TRBJ2-7|NA|NA|TRBV6-5|15
TGTGCCAGCAGCTCAGGGTGGTCGGGCTCCTACGAGCAGTACTTC
CASSSGWSGSYEQYF
>TRBJ2-7|TRBD2|NA|TRBV3-1/TRBV3-2|16
TGTGCCAGCAGCCAAGCACTAGCGGGAGGGCCCTACGAGCAGTACTTC
CASSQALAGGPYEQYF
>TRBJ2-1|NA|NA|TRBV2|14
TGTGCCAGCTCCTCAGAAATCTCCTACAATGAGCAGTTCTTC
CASSSEISYNEQFF
>TRBJ2-7|TRBD2|NA|TRBV27|16
TGTGCCAGCAGTTTAAGTTTAGCGGGATCACCCTACGAGCAGTACTTC
CASSLSLAGSPYEQYF
>TRBJ2-3|TRBD2|NA|TRBV11-2|16
TGTGCCAGCAGCCCCCAGGACGGGGGGAGCCCAGATACGCAGTATTTT
CASSPQDGGSPDTQYF
>TRBJ2-1|TRBD1|NA|TRBV7-2|15
TGTGCCAGCAGCTTAGCCGGGACAGCCTACAATGAGCAGTTCTTC
CASSLAGTAYNEQFF
>TRBJ2-1|NA|NA|TRBV12-3/TRBV12-4|13
TGTGCCAGCTACGGGAGCTCCTACAATGAGCAGTTCTTC
CASYGSSYNEQFF
>TRBJ1-2|TRBD1|NA|TRBV14|13
TGTGCCAGCAGCCCGGGACAGAGCTATGGCTACACCTTC
CASSPGQSYGYTF
>TRBJ2-5|NA|NA|TRBV19|16
TGTGCCAGTAGTGTAGGGGGGCGACCGTACCAAGAGACCCAGTACTTC
CASSVGGRPYQETQYF
>TRBJ1-1|NA|NA|TRBV6-6|15
TGTGCCAGCAGAACCGACAGAATCATGAACACTGAAGCTTTCTTT
CASRTDRIMNTEAFF
>TRBJ2-1|TRBD2|NA|TRBV2|15
TGTGCCAGCACTCGGCGGACTAGCGGGAGCAATGAGCAGTTCTTC
CASTRRTSGSNEQFF
>TRBJ1-5|NA|NA|TRBV18|15
TGTGCCAGCTCACCGGCGGGAGGTAGAGATCAGCCCCAGCATTTT
CASSPAGGRDQPQHF
>TRBJ2-1|NA|NA|TRBV25-1|16
TGTGCCAGCAGTGGGGACTTCTCTAGCTCCTACAATGAGCAGTTCTTC
CASSGDFSSSYNEQFF
>TRBJ2-5|NA|few|TRBV24-1|16
TGTGCCACCAGTGATTTGCAGTACGGGGGTGAAGAGACCCAGTACTTC
CATSDLQYGGEETQYF
>TRBJ2-7|NA|once|TRBV11-2|12
TGTGCCAGCACCGACAGGAAGCACGAGCAGTACTTC
CASTDRKHEQYF
>TRBJ1-6|NA|NA|TRBV30|16
TGTGCCTGGAAAGGCCTACCCGGCGGGATGAATTCACCCCTCCACTTT
CAWKGLPGGMNSPLHF
>TRBJ1-6|TRBD1|NA|TRBV3-1/TRBV3-2|14
TGTGCCAGCAGCCACGGGACAGGGAATTCACCCCTCCACTTT
CASSHGTGNSPLHF
>TRBJ2-2|TRBD2|NA|TRBV19|19
TGTGCCAGTAGTATAGGGACTAGCGGGAGGGCCAAGGGAACCGGGGAGCTGTTTTTT
CASSIGTSGRAKGTGELFF